Below are 16 T cell receptor beta chains sequenced from a single sample in a study of control samples from healthy donors and cancer patients (TCRdb year 2020). Preparation of the library involved the immunoSEQ multiplex PCR assay. TCRdb's version of the immuneACCESS table is confined to in-frame rearrangements and falls short of the full clone set. An unresolved V gene accounts for under half of the shortfall where checked; the remainder is of unknown origin. A total of roughly 100,000 clones appear in this sample, almost 90% of them only once. The ten largest clones add up to 13% to 15% of the sample. The specimen sequenced was blood. The origin of the receptors is a young man in good health.

V usage is TRBV7-3 and J usage is TRBJ2-3; D remains unclear. CDR3 size: 16 residues. V dropped 2 bases and J dropped 2 bases, with 14 bases sitting between them. CDR1 is SGHTA, CDR2 FQGTGA, per germline. The CDR3 coding sequence is TGTGCCAGCAGCTTAGGCCGAAGGGTCCTCACAGATACGCAGTATTTT. This sequence encodes CASSLGRRVLTDTQYF.

This clone was observed once. This chain connects TRBV5-4 to TRBJ2-7; TRBD1 agrees at 8 bases. In germline, CDR1 is SGHNT, CDR2 YYREEE (reference sequence). Trimming cost V 3 bases and J 3 bases; bases outside gene matches: 2. The CDR3 loop spans 13 amino acids. CDR3 coding DNA: TGTGCCAGCAGCTCGGGACAGGACTACGAGCAGTACTTC. This gives the protein CASSSGQDYEQYF.

This clone was detected a few times. The chain recombines TRBV5-1 with TRBJ1-2; 7 bases map to TRBD1. The CDR3 is 13 residues long. Looked up from germline, CDR1 is SGHRS and CDR2 is YFSETQ. Trimming removed 4 bases from V and 6 bases from J; junction bases left unmatched: 6. The CDR3 nucleotides are TGCGCCAGCAGCGTCGGGACAGCAGATGGCTACACCTTC. Amino acid sequence: CASSVGTADGYTF. Variable domain in full (rest from reference TRBV5-1 and TRBJ1-2): KAGVTQTPRYLIKTRGQQVTLSCSPISGHRSVSWYQQTPGQGLQFLFEYFSETQRNKGNFPGRFSGRQFSNSRSEMNVSTLELGDSALYLCASSVGTADGYTFGSGTRLTVV.

The rearrangement links TRBV29-1 to TRBJ2-3; 11 positions match TRBD2. Losses at the gene ends were 2 bases for V and 5 bases for J; bases not matched to a gene: 3. Germline V gene data show CDR1 as SQVTM and CDR2 as ANQGSEA. The CDR3 extends over 14 amino acids. The CDR3 region has the DNA TGCAGCGTTGAACTCCTAGCGGGAGGAGATACGCAGTATTTT. It translates to CSVELLAGGDTQYF.

The chain has TRBV5-6 and TRBJ1-5, with D possibly being TRBD1 (5 bases). The V end lost 4 bases, the J end lost 2 bases, and 16 bases lay between the germline ends. The CDR3 runs 16 residues. CDR1 and CDR2 (germline): SGHDT, YYEEEE. The CDR3 DNA sequence: TGTGCCAGCAGCACAGCAGGGAATCCGGGCAATCAGCCCCAGCATTTT. Its translation is CASSTAGNPGNQPQHF.

The chain couples TRBV3-1 (or the pseudogene TRBV3-2) to TRBJ2-6; D may be TRBD2 (5 bases). Trimming left V 0 bases short and J 4 bases short, with 7 bases between. The CDR3 has 15 amino acids. The germline V gene has CDR1 LGHDT and CDR2 YNNKEL (reference sequence). The CDR3 DNA is TGTGCCAGCAGCCAAGATTCGGGAGGGGCCAACGTCCTGACTTTC. Translation gives CASSQDSGGANVLTF.

The chain links TRBV2 to TRBJ2-7; D gene uncertain. Germline loops: CDR1 SNHLY, CDR2 FYNNEI. Deletions cut 8 bases from V and 0 bases from J, with 8 bases between. This CDR3 has 12 amino acids. The CDR3 loop is CASLTDSYEQYF. In DNA, the CDR3 is TGTGCCAGCTTGACCGACTCCTACGAGCAGTACTTC.

V usage is TRBV14 and J usage is TRBJ1-1; D gene ambiguous. Per the germline V gene, CDR1 is SGHDN and CDR2 is FVKESK. The germline V and J ends were trimmed by 2 bases and 8 bases, with 15 bases remaining between them. This CDR3 comprises 14 residues. The CDR3 spells CASSQFGSGREAFF. CDR3 DNA sequence: TGTGCCAGCAGCCAATTCGGGAGTGGCAGAGAAGCTTTCTTT. Looking up the rest from reference TRBV14 and TRBJ1-1 gives the full variable domain: EAGVTQFPSHSVIEKGQTVTLRCDPISGHDNLYWYRRVMGKEIKFLLHFVKESKQDESGMPNNRFLAERTGGTYSTLKVQPAELEDSGVYFCASSQFGSGREAFFGQGTRLTVV.

CDR3 coding DNA: TGTGCCAGCAGCCAAGGACAGGGGGCCTATAATTCACCCCTCCACTTT. It specifies CASSQGQGAYNSPLHF. The V gene is TRBV3-1 (or the pseudogene TRBV3-2), the J gene TRBJ1-6, with 9 positions matching TRBD1. Germline assignment: CDR1 LGHDT and CDR2 YNNKEL (reference sequence). The V and J ends lost 1 base and 2 bases, in that order; junction bases with no gene match: 0. CDR3 size: 16 residues.

The rearrangement uses TRBV6-1 and TRBJ2-7; 9 nucleotides agree with TRBD2. Germline CDR1 reads MNHNS; CDR2 reads SASEGT. After removal of 1 base from V and 6 bases from J, the junction contained 7 bases not matched to a gene. The CDR3 spans 15 residues. Here the CDR3 DNA reads TGTGCCAGCAGTGAAGTTCGCGGGAGGGCCGGCGAGCAGTACTTC. This gives the protein CASSEVRGRAGEQYF.

This sequence joins TRBV5-1 and TRBJ1-4; 10 bases fit TRBD1. The length of the CDR3 is 17 residues. CDR1 is SGHRS, CDR2 YFSETQ, per germline. V gave up 4 bases and J gave up 8 bases; unmatched junction bases: 14. CDR3 protein: CASSTRDRGRAREKLFF. The CDR3 region has the DNA TGCGCCAGCAGCACCCGGGACAGGGGAAGGGCGAGGGAAAAACTGTTTTTT.

This chain joins TRBV12-3 or TRBV12-4 and TRBJ2-7, with D uncertain. Trimming shortened V by 1 base and J by 7 bases, and 11 bases separated the two germline ends. The CDR3 is made up of 13 amino acids. CDR3 nucleotides: TGTGCCAGCAGTTTAGGTCCTAGTGGGGAGCAGTACTTC. Protein product: CASSLGPSGEQYF.

This chain uses TRBV30 with TRBJ2-1; TRBD1 agrees at 8 bases. Per the germline V gene, CDR1 is GTSNPN and CDR2 is SVGIG (reference sequence). The CDR3 runs to 15 residues. After removal of 0 bases from V and 8 bases from J, the junction contained 9 bases not matched to a gene. The CDR3, as DNA: TGTGCCTGGAGTGTACACGGGACAGGAGTGGATGAGCAGTTCTTC. Translation: CAWSVHGTGVDEQFF.

The chain links TRBV28 to TRBJ2-7; 8 bases fit TRBD2. Germline-derived CDR1 and CDR2 are MDHEN and SYDVKM. The CDR3 has 12 amino acids. Trimming removed 5 bases from V and 6 bases from J; junction bases left unmatched: 3. The DNA of the CDR3 is TGTGCCAGCAGTATAAGCGGGGGCGAGCAGTACTTC. Its translation is CASSISGGEQYF.

The V gene is TRBV18, the J gene TRBJ2-5, with no clear D. Between the trimmed V and J ends, which lost 1 base and 2 bases, there was a span of 14 bases. The CDR3 runs 16 residues. CDR1 KGHSH and CDR2 LQKENI come from the germline V gene. CDR3 bases: TGTGCCAGCTCACCACGTATCAGTAAATTACAAGAGACCCAGTACTTC. Its translation: CASSPRISKLQETQYF.

The V and J genes are TRBV6-5 and TRBJ1-4; the D is unclear. V lost 2 bases, J lost 7 bases, and 2 bases lay in between. This CDR3 region has 11 residues. Germline CDR1 reads MNHEY; CDR2 reads SVGAGI. Here the CDR3 DNA reads TGTGCCAGCAGTTACGGTGAAAAACTGTTTTTT. It translates to CASSYGEKLFF.